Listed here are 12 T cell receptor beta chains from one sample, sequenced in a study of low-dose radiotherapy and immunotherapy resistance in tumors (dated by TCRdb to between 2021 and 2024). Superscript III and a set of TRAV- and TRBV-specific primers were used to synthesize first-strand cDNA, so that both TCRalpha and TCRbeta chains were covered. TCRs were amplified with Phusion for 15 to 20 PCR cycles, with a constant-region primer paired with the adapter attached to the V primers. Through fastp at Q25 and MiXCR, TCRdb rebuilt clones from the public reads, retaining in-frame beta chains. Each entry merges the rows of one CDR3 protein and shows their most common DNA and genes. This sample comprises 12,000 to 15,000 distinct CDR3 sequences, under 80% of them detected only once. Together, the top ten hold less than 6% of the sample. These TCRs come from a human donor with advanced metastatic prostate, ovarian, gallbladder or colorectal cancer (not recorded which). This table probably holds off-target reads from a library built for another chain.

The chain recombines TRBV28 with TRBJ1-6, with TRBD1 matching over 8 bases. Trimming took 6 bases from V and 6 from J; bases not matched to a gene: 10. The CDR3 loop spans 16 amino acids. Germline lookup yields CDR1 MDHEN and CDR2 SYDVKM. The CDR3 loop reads CASRRPGTGPNSPLHF. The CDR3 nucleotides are TGTGCCAGCAGGCGACCCGGGACAGGCCCTAATTCACCCCTCCACTTT. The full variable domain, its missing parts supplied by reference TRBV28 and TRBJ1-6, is DVKVTQSSRYLVKRTGEKVFLECVQDMDHENMFWYRQDPGLGLRLIYFSYDVKMKEKGDIPEGYSVSREKKERFSLILESASTNQTSMYLCASRRPGTGPNSPLHFGNGTRLTVT.

Here the CDR3 reads CASSLGLAGSTDTQYF. DNA for the CDR3: TGTGCCAGCAGCTTGGGCCTAGCCGGCAGCACAGATACGCAGTATTTT. This rearrangement joins TRBV5-5 to TRBJ2-3; weak D call: TRBD2 (5 bases). Germline V gives CDR1 SGHKS, CDR2 YYEKEE (reference sequence). V was shortened by 0 bases and J by 0 bases, with 11 bases between the two germline ends. The CDR3 spans 16 residues.

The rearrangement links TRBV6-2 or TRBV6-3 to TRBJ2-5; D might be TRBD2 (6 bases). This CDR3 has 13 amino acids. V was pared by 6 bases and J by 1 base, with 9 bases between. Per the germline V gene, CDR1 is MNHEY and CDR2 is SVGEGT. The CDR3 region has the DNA TGTGCCAGCAGCGGGGACTCCCAAGAGACCCAGTACTTC. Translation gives CASSGDSQETQYF.

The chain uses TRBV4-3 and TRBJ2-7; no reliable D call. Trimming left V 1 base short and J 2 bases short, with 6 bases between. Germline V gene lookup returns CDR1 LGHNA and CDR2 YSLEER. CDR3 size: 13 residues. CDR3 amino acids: CASSQASAYEQYF. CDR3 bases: TGCGCCAGCAGCCAAGCATCTGCCTACGAGCAGTACTTC.

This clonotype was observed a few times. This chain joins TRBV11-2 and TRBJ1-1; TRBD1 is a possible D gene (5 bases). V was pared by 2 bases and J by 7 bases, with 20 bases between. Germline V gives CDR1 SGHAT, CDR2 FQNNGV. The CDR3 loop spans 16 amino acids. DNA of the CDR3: TGTGCCAGCAGCTTATCGGCCGGGATGGCAGGGCGTGAAGCTTTCTTT. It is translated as CASSLSAGMAGREAFF.

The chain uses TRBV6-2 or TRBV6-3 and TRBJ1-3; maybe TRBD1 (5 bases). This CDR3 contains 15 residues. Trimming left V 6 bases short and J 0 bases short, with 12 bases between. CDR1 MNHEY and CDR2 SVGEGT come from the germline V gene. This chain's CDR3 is CASRPTVLSGNTIYF. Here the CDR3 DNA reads TGTGCCAGCAGGCCGACAGTACTCTCTGGAAACACCATATATTTT.

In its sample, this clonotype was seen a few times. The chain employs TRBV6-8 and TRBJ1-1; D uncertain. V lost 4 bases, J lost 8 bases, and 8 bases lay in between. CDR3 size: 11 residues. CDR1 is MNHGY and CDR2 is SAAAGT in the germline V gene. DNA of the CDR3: TGTGCCAGCAGTTTATACGGGGAAGCTTTCTTT. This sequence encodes CASSLYGEAFF.

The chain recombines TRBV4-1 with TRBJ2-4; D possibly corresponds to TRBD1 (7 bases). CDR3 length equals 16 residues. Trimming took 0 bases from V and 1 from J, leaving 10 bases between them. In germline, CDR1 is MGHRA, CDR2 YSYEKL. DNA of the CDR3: TGCGCCAGCAGCCAAGATGCAGGGGGGGCCAAAAACATTCAGTACTTC. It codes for CASSQDAGGAKNIQYF.

CDR3: CASSLDGQPQHF. The CDR3, as DNA: TGTGCCAGCAGCCTAGACGGACAGCCCCAGCATTTT. V and J are TRBV12-3 or TRBV12-4 and TRBJ1-5; D unclear. The length of the CDR3 is 12 residues. Between the trimmed V and J ends, which lost 6 bases and 7 bases, there was a span of 10 bases.

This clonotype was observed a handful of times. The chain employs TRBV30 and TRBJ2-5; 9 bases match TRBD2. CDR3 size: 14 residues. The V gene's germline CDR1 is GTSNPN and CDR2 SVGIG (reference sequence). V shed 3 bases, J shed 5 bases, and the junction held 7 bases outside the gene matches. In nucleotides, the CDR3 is TGTGCCTGGAGGCGGGGGGGCCGGGCTGAGACCCAGTACTTC. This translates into CAWRRGGRAETQYF.

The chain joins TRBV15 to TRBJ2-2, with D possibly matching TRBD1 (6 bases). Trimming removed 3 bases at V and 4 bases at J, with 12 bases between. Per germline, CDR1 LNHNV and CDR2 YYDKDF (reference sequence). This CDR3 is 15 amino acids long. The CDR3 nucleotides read TGTGCCACCAGCAGGCGAAAACAGGGCACCGGGGAGCTGTTTTTT. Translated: CATSRRKQGTGELFF.

CDR3 DNA sequence: TGTGCCAGCAGCCCGACTAGCTTAGATGAGCAGTTCTTC. It specifies CASSPTSLDEQFF. J is TRBJ2-1 and V is TRBV11-1; 7 nucleotides line up with TRBD2. This CDR3 spans 13 amino acids. J was trimmed by 8 bases and V by 5 bases; bases with no gene match: 6. The V gene's germline CDR1 is SGHAT and CDR2 FQDESV (reference sequence).